This T cell receptor beta chain was observed in a study of shared clonotypes between healthy human individuals. From CD4+ cells came CD45RA+ naive and CD45RA-negative memory subsets. Profiling relied on immunoSEQ multiplex PCR, and the TCRdb table lists in-frame clones only, not all of them. Among around 2.5 million clones listed, approximately 94% were seen once. The CDR3 consists of 15 residues. Germline CDR1 SEHNR, CDR2 FQNEAQ (reference sequence). V was shortened by 5 bases and J by 4 bases, with 15 bases between the two germline ends. V is TRBV7-9 and J is TRBJ1-3; possibly TRBD1 for D (6 bases). The source of this sequence is a man aged 18 to 29 in good health. Some clones in this sample may be carry-over from other donors' samples. Sample: naive CD4+ T cells from PBMCs. Subset meaning: CD45RA+ positively selected. As DNA, the CDR3 is TGTGCCAGCAGCCTTGATGGACAGTTCGGAAACACCATATATTTT. Translating it yields CASSLDGQFGNTIYF.